This section outlines one T cell receptor (beta chain) sequence together with its context. The entry originates in a study of blood T cell repertoires in COVID-19. Study-wide context: Specimens from acute and convalescent COVID-19 originated in the United States, Italy and Spain. From T cells, B-cell-depleted T cells, or PBMCs came the material, which was cDNA or gDNA.

Per the study methods: How many nucleated cells were present was estimated from reference gene primer amplification. Sequenced by immunoSEQ multiplex PCR; TCRdb stores in-frame clones only, minus some. The V and J calls and clone size were taken over from that table, and D and trimming were inferred from the DNA. The table includes roughly 190,000 clones, roughly 80% detected once. The Seattle patients, enrolled during active infection, were followed longitudinally. Trimming took off 0 bases at V and 0 bases at J, with 15 bases between the two ends. CDR3 length: 17 amino acids. Looked up from germline, CDR1 is SGHRS and CDR2 is YFSETQ.

V is TRBV5-1 and J is TRBJ1-2; unclear D gene. The clonotype was recovered from a woman aged 55-69 years with COVID-19, enrolled during active disease. What was sequenced was peripheral blood. CDR3 coding DNA: TGCGCCAGCAGCTTGGGTGGGTTCGTGGGCCCTAACTATGGCTACACCTTC. The encoded protein is CASSLGGFVGPNYGYTF.